Listed below are T cell receptor beta chains from one sample, sequenced in a study of breast tumors, draining lymph nodes, adjacent tissues. TCRdb called the multiplex PCR reads again in MiXCR, with one record for every CDR3 protein. Of about 110,000 distinct CDR3 sequences in the sample, around 30% are singletons; the top ten hold approximately 5.2%. Specimen: axillary lymph node tissue. The receptors stem from a female donor with breast cancer. Some clones in this sample may be carry-over from other donors' samples. Both conserved end residues are part of each CDR3. D genes are given only for firm matches. Clone size is stated in some rows and not others, as once, few, many or a class when expanded.

V	J	D	size	DNA	CDR3
TRBV28	TRBJ1-2	TRBD1	many	TGTGCCAGCACCCCCCTACGGACAGGGGGCGGCTATGGCTACACCTTC	CASTPLRTGGGYGYTF
TRBV29-1	TRBJ1-4	.	once	TGCAGCGTTGGAGGAGGGGATGAAAAACTGTTTTTT	CSVGGGDEKLFF
TRBV2	TRBJ2-3	.	many	TGTGCCAGCAGGCTAACTACAGATACGCAGTATTTT	CASRLTTDTQYF
TRBV25-1	TRBJ1-3	.	many	TGTGCCAGCAGTGAAGCTGGGACCTCTGGAAACACCATATATTTT	CASSEAGTSGNTIYF
TRBV7-9	TRBJ1-2	.	.	TGTGCCAGCAGCTTAAGAGGGGTGGCCGGGGGGGGCTATGGTTACACCTTC	CASSLRGVAGGGYGYTF
TRBV24-1	TRBJ2-1	.	.	TGTGCCACCAGTGATCAGGGGGGGAATGAGCAGTTCTTC	CATSDQGGNEQFF
TRBV20-1	TRBJ2-7	TRBD2	.	TGCAGTGCTAGAGATCCTAGCGGGGGGGCCTCCTACGAGCAGTACTTC	CSARDPSGGASYEQYF
TRBV5-1	TRBJ1-5	.	.	TGCGCCAGCAAACCCGGGGTTAATCATCAGCCCCAGCATTTT	CASKPGVNHQPQHF
TRBV6-6	TRBJ2-1	.	many	TGTGCCAGCAGTGCGGAGCCAAAGTCGCGGGGTCATGAGCAGTTCTTC	CASSAEPKSRGHEQFF
TRBV7-3	TRBJ1-6	TRBD1	.	TGTGCCAGCAGCGAGGGACAGCGAAATTCACCCCTCCACTTT	CASSEGQRNSPLHF
TRBV5-1	TRBJ2-7	.	many	TGCGCCAGCAGCCAGACTAGATACGAGCAGTACTTC	CASSQTRYEQYF
TRBV20-1	TRBJ1-3	.	many	TGCAGTGCTAGAGTCAGGGCGGACACCATATATTTT	CSARVRADTIYF
TRBV5-1	TRBJ2-1	TRBD2	many	TGCGCCAGCAGCCCCCAGGTAGCGGGAGTGGGCAATGAGCAGTTCTTC	CASSPQVAGVGNEQFF
TRBV12-3/TRBV12-4	TRBJ2-1	.	.	TGTGCCAGCAGCTACGGGGCTAGCGAATACAATGAGCAGTTCTTC	CASSYGASEYNEQFF
TRBV12-3/TRBV12-4	TRBJ1-6	TRBD1	many	TGTGCCAGCAGTTCTACAGGGGAATCACCCCTCCACTTT	CASSSTGESPLHF
TRBV7-3	TRBJ2-2	TRBD1	once	TGTGCCAGCAGCAACGGGGACAGGGTAAATGCCGGGGAGCTGTTTTTT	CASSNGDRVNAGELFF
TRBV11-3	TRBJ2-7	.	.	TGTGCCAGCAGCTCGGGGACGGACTCCGGGCAGTACTTC	CASSSGTDSGQYF
TRBV20-1	TRBJ1-1	.	many	TGCAGTGCTAGAGGGGATAGAACTGAAGCTTTCTTT	CSARGDRTEAFF
TRBV7-9	TRBJ2-3	.	many	TGTGCCAGCAGCTTAGGGAGGACCCTCGAAGGCACAGATACGCAGTATTTT	CASSLGRTLEGTDTQYF
TRBV7-9	TRBJ2-5	TRBD1	.	TGTGCCAGCAGCTTAGGGGTCACAGGGGGAGAGACCCAGTACTTC	CASSLGVTGGETQYF
TRBV10-3	TRBJ1-1	.	.	TGTGCCATCAGTGTCAAAGGGAACACTGAAGCTTTCTTT	CAISVKGNTEAFF
TRBV9	TRBJ1-1	TRBD1	few	TGTGCCAGCAGCGTCCTCATGACAGACAGGGACACTGAAGCTTTCTTT	CASSVLMTDRDTEAFF
TRBV24-1	TRBJ1-5	.	many	TGTGCCACCAGTGATTTGTTGGGAGTTAGCAATCAGCCCCAGCATTTT	CATSDLLGVSNQPQHF
TRBV12-3/TRBV12-4	TRBJ1-1	.	.	TGTGCCAGCAGTTTTGCCGAACCGAACACTGAAGCTTTCTTT	CASSFAEPNTEAFF
TRBV19	TRBJ1-2	.	many	TGTGCCAGTAGTAGAGGGACGGTAAATGGCTACACCTTC	CASSRGTVNGYTF
TRBV4-3	TRBJ2-3	.	many	TGCGCCAGCAGCCAAGGGATGCCCGTTACGTACACAGATACGCAGTATTTT	CASSQGMPVTYTDTQYF
TRBV6-6	TRBJ2-3	.	.	TGTGCCAGCAGTTTACCCCGGACGAGGGATACGCAGTATTTT	CASSLPRTRDTQYF
TRBV30	TRBJ2-1	.	many	TGTGCCTGGAGTGATCTCAGAAGCTCCTACAATGAGCAGTTCTTC	CAWSDLRSSYNEQFF
TRBV6-6	TRBJ2-1	TRBD2	few	TGTGCCAGCAGTCACGGGGCGGGAGGCTTCAATGAGCAGTTCTTC	CASSHGAGGFNEQFF
TRBV18	TRBJ2-7	TRBD2	many	TGTGCCAGCTCACCATCGGGAGGTAGCTCCTACGAGCAGTACTTC	CASSPSGGSSYEQYF
TRBV7-3	TRBJ1-6	.	many	TGTGCCAGCAGCTTGAATTCACCCCTCCACTTT	CASSLNSPLHF
TRBV19	TRBJ1-2	.	many	TGTGCCAGTAGTACCCAGGGCGGCAGCTATGGCTACACCTTC	CASSTQGGSYGYTF
TRBV15	TRBJ2-1	.	many	TGTGCCACCAGCAGAAAATCGAGCCTAAGGGACTACAATGAGCAGTTCTTC	CATSRKSSLRDYNEQFF
TRBV9	TRBJ2-3	.	many	TGTGCCAGCAGCGTAGTTGCGGGTTTAGATACGCAGTATTTT	CASSVVAGLDTQYF
TRBV2	TRBJ2-1	.	many	TGTGCCAGCAGTATACGTCTGGGGCTTCGGGGCTTC	CASSIRLGLRGF